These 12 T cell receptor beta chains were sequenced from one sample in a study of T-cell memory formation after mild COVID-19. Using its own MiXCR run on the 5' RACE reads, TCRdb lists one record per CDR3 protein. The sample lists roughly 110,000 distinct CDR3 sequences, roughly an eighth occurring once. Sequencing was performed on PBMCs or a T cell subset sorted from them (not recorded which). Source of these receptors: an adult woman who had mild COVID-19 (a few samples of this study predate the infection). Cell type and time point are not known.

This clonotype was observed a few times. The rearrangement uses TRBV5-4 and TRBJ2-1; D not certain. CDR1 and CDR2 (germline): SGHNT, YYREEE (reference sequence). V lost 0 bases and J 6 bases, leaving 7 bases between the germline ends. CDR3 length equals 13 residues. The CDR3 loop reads CASSLGAVNEQFF. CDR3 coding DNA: TGTGCCAGCAGCTTGGGCGCGGTCAATGAGCAGTTCTTC. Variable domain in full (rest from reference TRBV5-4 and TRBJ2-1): ETGVTQSPTHLIKTRGQQVTLRCSSQSGHNTVSWYQQALGQGPQFIFQYYREEENGRGNFPPRFSGLQFPNYSSELNVNALELDDSALYLCASSLGAVNEQFFGPGTRLTVL.

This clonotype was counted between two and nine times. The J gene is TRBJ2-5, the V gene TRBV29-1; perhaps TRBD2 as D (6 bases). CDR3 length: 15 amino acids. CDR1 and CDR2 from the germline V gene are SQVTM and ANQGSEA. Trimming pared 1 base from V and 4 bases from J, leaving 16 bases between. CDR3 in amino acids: CSVEGGISLRETQYF. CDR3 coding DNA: TGCAGCGTTGAAGGCGGGATTAGCCTTCGAGAGACCCAGTACTTC.

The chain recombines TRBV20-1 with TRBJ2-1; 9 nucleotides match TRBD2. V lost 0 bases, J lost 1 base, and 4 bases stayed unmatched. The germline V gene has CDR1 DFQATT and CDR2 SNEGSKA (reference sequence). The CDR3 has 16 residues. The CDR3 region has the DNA TGCAGTGCTAGAGATCTTAGCGGGAGTTCCTACAATGAGCAGTTCTTC. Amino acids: CSARDLSGSSYNEQFF.

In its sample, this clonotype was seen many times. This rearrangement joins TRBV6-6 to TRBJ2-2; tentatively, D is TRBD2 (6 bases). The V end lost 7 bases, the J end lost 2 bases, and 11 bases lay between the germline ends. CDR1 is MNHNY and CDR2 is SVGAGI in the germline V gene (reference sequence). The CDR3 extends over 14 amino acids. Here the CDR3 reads CASTTGLNTGELFF. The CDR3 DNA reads TGTGCCAGCACTACCGGACTAAACACCGGGGAGCTGTTTTTT.

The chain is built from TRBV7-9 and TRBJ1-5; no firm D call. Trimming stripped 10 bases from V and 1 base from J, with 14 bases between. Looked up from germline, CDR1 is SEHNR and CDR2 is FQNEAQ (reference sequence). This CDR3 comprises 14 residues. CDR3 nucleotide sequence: TGTGCCACCTACGACCCGGGAAGCAATCAGCCCCAGCATTTT. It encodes CATYDPGSNQPQHF. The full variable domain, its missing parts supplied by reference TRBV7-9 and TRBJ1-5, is DTGVSQNPRHKITKRGQNVTFRCDPISEHNRLYWYRQTLGQGPEFLTYFQNEAQLEKSRLLSDRFSAERPKGSFSTLEIQRTEQGDSAMYLCATYDPGSNQPQHFGDGTRLSIL.

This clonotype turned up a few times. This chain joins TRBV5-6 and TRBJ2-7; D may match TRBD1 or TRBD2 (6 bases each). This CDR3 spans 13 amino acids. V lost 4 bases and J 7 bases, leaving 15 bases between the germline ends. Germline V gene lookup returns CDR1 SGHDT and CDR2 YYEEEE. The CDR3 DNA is TGTGCCAGCAGCGACGGGGGCCGCCGTGAGCAGTACTTC. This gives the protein CASSDGGRREQYF.

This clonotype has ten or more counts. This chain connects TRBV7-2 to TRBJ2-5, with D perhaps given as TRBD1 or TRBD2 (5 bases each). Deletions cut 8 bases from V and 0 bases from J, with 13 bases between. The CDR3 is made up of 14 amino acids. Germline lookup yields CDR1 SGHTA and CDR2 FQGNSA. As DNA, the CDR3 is TGTGCCAGCGTGGGGACGAACGACCAAGAGACCCAGTACTTC. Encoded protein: CASVGTNDQETQYF.

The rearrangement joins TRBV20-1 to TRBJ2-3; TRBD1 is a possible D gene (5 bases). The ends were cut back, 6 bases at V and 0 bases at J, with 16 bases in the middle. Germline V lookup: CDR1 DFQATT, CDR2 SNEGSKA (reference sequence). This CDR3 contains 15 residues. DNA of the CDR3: TGCAGTGCAACAGGCGTATGGAGCAGCACAGATACGCAGTATTTT. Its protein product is CSATGVWSSTDTQYF.

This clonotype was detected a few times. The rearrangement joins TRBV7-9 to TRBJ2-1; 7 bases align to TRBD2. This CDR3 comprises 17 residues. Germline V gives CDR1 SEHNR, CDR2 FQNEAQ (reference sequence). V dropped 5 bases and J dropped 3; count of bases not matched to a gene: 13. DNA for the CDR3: TGTGCCAGCAGCCACGGGGAGGGGACTAAAGTCTACAATGAGCAGTTCTTC. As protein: CASSHGEGTKVYNEQFF.

CDR3: CASSLGQLNTEAFF. The CDR3, as DNA: TGTGCCAGCAGCCTCGGACAGCTGAACACTGAAGCTTTCTTT. The rearrangement joins TRBV3-1 to TRBJ1-1; D is possibly TRBD1 (6 bases). CDR1 and CDR2 (germline): LGHDT, YNNKEL (reference sequence). Trimming cost V 4 bases and J 0 bases, with 9 bases left between them. CDR3 length: 14 residues.

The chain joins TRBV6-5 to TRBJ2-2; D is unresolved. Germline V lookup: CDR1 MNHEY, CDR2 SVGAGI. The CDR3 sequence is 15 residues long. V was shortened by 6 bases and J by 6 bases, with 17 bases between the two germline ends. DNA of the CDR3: TGTGCCAGCAGCCCAAAGAGGATCCTCGCCGGGGAGCTGTTTTTT. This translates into CASSPKRILAGELFF.

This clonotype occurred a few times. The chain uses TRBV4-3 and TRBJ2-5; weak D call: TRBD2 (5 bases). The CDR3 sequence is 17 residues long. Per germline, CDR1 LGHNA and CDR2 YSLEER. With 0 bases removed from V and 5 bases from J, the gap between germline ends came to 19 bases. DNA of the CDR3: TGCGCCAGCAGCCAAGATACCGTGGCGGGTTTTAGGGAGACCCAGTACTTC. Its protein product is CASSQDTVAGFRETQYF.